This entry is about one TCR beta chain. The data stem from a study of blood T cell repertoires in COVID-19. Looking at the study overall: Samples taken during acute and convalescent COVID-19 were collected in the United States, Italy and Spain. Nucleic acid was either cDNA or gDNA, and it came from T cells, B-cell-depleted T cells, or PBMCs.

Per the original methods: By means of reference gene primer amplification, nucleated cell counts were estimated. Sequencing was performed with immunoSEQ multiplex PCR; in TCRdb, only in-frame clones are kept and a portion is missing. Clonal size and the V and J genes are those of that table, whereas D and trimming came from the DNA. The table lists around 92,000 clones, roughly 82% of them singletons, with under 30% in the top ten. This sequence was found in a human donor in a cohort sampled during active COVID-19. The sample consisted of peripheral blood.

The CDR3 sequence is CASSVRTGGNTGELFF. The CDR3 nucleotides are TGTGCCAGCAGCGTAAGGACAGGGGGGAACACCGGGGAGCTGTTTTTT. V gene TRBV9 combines with J gene TRBJ2-2; TRBD1 agrees at 10 bases. CDR3 length: 16 residues. With 1 base clipped from V and 1 base from J, the junction kept 1 base outside the gene matches. Germline V lookup: CDR1 SGDLS, CDR2 YYNGEE.